Listed here is a single T cell receptor (beta chain). Its antigen is unidentified. The data originate from a study of OX40 agonist ivuxolimab in advanced cancers. Looking at the study overall: Partial responses were achieved by three patients: one hepatocellular carcinoma, two cutaneous melanoma. Study results and limitations: CD4+ and CD8+ T cells in blood underwent clonal expansion by week 6 at 0.1 to 3.0 mg/kg.

Baseline, cycle 4 day 1, and cycle 7 day 1 were the blood sampling points. The assay was immunoSEQ multiplex PCR, and TCRdb's table has in-frame clones only and misses some. The sample holds 100,000 to 130,000 clones, around 93% seen once. This clonotype was sampled from an adult with an advanced solid tumor such as melanoma, head and neck, liver or kidney cancer. The sequencing used CD4+ or CD8+ T cells sorted from blood, collected in a trial of the OX40 agonist ivuxolimab.

The CDR3 coding sequence is TGTGCCAGCAGATTGAGCGGAGGAGTATACAATGAGCAGTTCTTC. This encodes CASRLSGGVYNEQFF. The gene calls are TRBV25-1 and TRBJ2-1; TRBD2 is a possible D gene (5 bases). Trimming pared 6 bases from V and 4 bases from J, leaving 16 bases between. The CDR3 length is 15 residues. The germline V gene has CDR1 MGHDK and CDR2 SYGVNS.